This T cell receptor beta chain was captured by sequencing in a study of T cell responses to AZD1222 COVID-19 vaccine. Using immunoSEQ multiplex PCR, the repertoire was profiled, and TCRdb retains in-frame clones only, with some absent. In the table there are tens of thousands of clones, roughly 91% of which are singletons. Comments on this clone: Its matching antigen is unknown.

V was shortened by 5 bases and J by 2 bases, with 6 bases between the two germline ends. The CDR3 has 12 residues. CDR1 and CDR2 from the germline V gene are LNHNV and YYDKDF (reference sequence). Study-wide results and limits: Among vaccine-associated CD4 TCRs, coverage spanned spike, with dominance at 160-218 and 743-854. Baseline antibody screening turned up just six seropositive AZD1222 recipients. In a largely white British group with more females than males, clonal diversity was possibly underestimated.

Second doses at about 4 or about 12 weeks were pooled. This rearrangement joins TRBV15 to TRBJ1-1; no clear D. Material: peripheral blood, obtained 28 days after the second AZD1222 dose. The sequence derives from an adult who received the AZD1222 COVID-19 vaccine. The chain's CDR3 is CATSPRNTEAFF. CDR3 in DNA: TGTGCCACCAGCCCGAGAAACACTGAAGCTTTCTTT.